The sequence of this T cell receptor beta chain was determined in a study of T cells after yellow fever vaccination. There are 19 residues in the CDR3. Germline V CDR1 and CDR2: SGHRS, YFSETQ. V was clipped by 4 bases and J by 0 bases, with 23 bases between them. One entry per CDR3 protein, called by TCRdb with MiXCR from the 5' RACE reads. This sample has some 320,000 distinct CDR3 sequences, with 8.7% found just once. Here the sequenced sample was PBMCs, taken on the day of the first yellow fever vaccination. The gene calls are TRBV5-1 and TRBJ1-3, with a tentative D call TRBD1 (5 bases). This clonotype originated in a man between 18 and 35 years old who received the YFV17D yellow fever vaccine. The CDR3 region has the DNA TGCGCCAGCAGCACGGACGGTATCTCGGGGGGGTTCTCTGGAAACACCATATATTTT. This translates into CASSTDGISGGFSGNTIYF.